This record concerns one T cell receptor beta chain sequence. The record originates from a study of T cells in Graves' hyperthyroidism and ophthalmopathy. The CDR3 regions of TCR beta were amplified from RNA transcripts. The study used the HTBI primer set for a first-round RT-PCR of the TCR CDR3. TCRdb fed the multiplex PCR reads into MiXCR, producing one record per CDR3 protein. The data show hundreds of thousands of distinct CDR3 sequences, with about 15% seen just once and 13% held by the top ten. Sample: blood. The sequence came from a man aged 18 to 30 with Graves' ophthalmopathy.

The CDR3 DNA sequence: TGTGCCAGTAGTAACGCGGTGAACACAGATACGCAGTATTTT. It is translated as CASSNAVNTDTQYF. This chain connects TRBV19 to TRBJ2-3; unclear D gene. Trimming removed 4 bases at V and 2 bases at J, with 10 bases between. Germline CDR1 is LNHDA and CDR2 is SQIVND (reference sequence). This CDR3 is built from 14 residues.